This TCR beta chain originates from a study of blood T cell repertoires in COVID-19 (dated by TCRdb to 2020 to 2022). General notes on the study: Samples from collaborators originated in the United States, Italy and Spain and spanned both the acute and convalescent phases of COVID-19. The repertoires were released in a freely available public database meant as a resource for research on the immune response to SARS-CoV-2. Nearly every sample came with metadata listing a de-identified subject ID, COVID-19 status, age in years and sex. The prospective study material was composed of cDNA or gDNA derived from T cells, B-cell-depleted T cells, or PBMCs. Subjects who had been exposed to COVID-19, were actively infected with it, or had recovered from it provided the deeply sampled blood TCRbeta repertoires that made up the dataset. Where available, HLA class I and class II types were obtained from metadata supplied by the sample provider rather than from assay-based typing. The samples were drawn from the first 160 participants of the ongoing ImmuneRACE study and from 1,254 subjects provided by 6 global collaborators. What the study reported, not specific to this receptor: The quantity of clinical and demographic metadata differed by source and by participant and was supplied without curation.

Of note for this clone: Which antigen it targets is not known. Base qualities are missing; no much larger clone stands one base away.

TCRbeta CDR3 regions were amplified from genomic DNA using the immunoSEQ Assay, a bias-controlled multiplex PCR. The authors processed their data as follows. The number of nucleated cells in each sample was estimated by amplification of reference gene primers within the assay. To quantify the absolute abundance of each unique TCRbeta CDR3 rearrangement, sequence reads were collapsed and filtered. For each sample, productive Simpson clonality was calculated as the square root of Simpson's diversity index across productive rearrangements. Sourced from immuneACCESS, this table was stored by TCRdb with only in-frame sequences that have V and J called. A share of the clones is absent; for the studies checked, an unresolved V gene accounts for under half, and the remainder has no known explanation. V, J and clone size were drawn from that table, and D and trimming were deduced from the DNA. For this sample the table gives about 48,000 clones, of which about 90% were detected only once. The ten largest make up 15% to 20% of the sample.

The collaborating institutions used their own protocols to collect whole blood in K2EDTA tubes. For TCRbeta analysis, collaborator samples were shipped as frozen whole blood, as isolated PBMCs, or as DNA extracted from either sample type. Taken from the germline V gene, the CDR1 and CDR2 loops are SGHDT and YYEEEE. V lost 3 bases and J lost 2 bases; the stretch between them is 12 bases long. The CDR3 holds 14 amino acids from the cysteine to the phenylalanine. Only the CDR3 DNA stays, 42 bases, in frame from base 1. The rearranged segments are TRBV5-6 and TRBJ2-7, with TRBD1 tentatively as D gene (5 bases match). The TCR was taken from a human donor in a cohort sampled during active COVID-19. The specimen was peripheral blood. The sequenced DNA: TGTGCCAGCAGCTCCTGGACAAACACCTACGAGCAGTACTTC. It codes for CASSSWTNTYEQYF.